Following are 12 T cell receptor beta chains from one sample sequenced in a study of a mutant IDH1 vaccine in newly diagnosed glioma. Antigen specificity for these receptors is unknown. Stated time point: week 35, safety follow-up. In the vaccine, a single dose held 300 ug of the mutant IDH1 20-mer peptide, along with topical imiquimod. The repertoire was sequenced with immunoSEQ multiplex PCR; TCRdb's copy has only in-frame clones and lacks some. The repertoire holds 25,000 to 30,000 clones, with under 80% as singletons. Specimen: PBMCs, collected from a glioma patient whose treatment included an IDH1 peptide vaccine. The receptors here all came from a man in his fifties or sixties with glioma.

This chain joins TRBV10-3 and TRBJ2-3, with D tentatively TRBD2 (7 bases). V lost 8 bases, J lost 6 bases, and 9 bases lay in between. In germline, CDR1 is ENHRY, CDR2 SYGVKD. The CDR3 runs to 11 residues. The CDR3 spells CAIGGGDTQYF. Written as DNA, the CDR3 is TGTGCCATCGGGGGGGGCGATACGCAGTATTTT.

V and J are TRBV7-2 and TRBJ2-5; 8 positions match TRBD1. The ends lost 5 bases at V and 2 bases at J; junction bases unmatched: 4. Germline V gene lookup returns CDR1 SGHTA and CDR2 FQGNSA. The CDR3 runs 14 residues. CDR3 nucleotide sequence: TGTGCCAGCAGCGGACAGGGTTCTCAAGAGACCCAGTACTTC. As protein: CASSGQGSQETQYF.

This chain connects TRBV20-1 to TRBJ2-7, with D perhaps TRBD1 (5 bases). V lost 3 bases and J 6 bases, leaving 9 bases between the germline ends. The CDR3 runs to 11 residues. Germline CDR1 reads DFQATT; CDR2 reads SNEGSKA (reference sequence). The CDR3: CSASQGGEQYF. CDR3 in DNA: TGCAGTGCTAGTCAGGGCGGCGAGCAGTACTTC.

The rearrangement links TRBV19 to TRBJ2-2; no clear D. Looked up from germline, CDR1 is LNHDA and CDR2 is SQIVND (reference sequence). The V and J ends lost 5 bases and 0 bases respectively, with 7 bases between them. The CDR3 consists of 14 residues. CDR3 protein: CASSWAANTGELFF. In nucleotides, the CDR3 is TGTGCCAGTAGTTGGGCAGCGAACACCGGGGAGCTGTTTTTT. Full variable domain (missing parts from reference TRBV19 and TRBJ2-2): DGGITQSPKYLFRKEGQNVTLSCEQNLNHDAMYWYRQDPGQGLRLIYYSQIVNDFQKGDIAEGYSVSREKKESFPLTVTSAQKNPTAFYLCASSWAANTGELFFGEGSRLTVL.

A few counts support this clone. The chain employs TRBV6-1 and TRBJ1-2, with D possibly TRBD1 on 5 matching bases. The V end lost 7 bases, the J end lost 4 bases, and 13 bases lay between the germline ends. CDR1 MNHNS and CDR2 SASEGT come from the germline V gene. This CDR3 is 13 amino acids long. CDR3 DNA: TGTGCCAGCACCCTTGCAGGGCCCTATGGCTACACCTTC. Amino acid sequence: CASTLAGPYGYTF.

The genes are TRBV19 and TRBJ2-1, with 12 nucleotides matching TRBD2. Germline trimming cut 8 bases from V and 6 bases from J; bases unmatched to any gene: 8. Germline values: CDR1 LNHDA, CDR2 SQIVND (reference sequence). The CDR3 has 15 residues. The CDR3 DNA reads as TGTGCCAGTCGTCCCGGACTAGCGGGACGCAATGAGCAGTTCTTC. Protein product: CASRPGLAGRNEQFF.

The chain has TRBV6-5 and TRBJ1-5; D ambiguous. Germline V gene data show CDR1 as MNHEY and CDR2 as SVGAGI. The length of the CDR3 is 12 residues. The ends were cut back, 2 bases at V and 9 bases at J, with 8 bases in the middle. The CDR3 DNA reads TGTGCCAGCAGTTACCGGACTGGGCCCCAGCATTTT. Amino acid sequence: CASSYRTGPQHF.

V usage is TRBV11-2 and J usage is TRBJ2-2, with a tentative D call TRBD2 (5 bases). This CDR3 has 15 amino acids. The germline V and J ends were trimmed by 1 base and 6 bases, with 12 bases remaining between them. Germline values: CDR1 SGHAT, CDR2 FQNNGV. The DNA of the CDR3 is TGTGCCAGCAGCTTAGGAGGGAGTGGCCCCGGGGAGCTGTTTTTT. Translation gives CASSLGGSGPGELFF.

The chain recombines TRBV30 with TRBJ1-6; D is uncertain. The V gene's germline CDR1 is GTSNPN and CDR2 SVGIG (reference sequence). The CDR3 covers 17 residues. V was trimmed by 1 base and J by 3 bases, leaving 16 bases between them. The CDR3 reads CAWSDKVRRGYNSPLHF. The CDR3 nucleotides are TGTGCCTGGAGTGACAAGGTCAGGAGAGGCTATAATTCACCCCTCCACTTT.

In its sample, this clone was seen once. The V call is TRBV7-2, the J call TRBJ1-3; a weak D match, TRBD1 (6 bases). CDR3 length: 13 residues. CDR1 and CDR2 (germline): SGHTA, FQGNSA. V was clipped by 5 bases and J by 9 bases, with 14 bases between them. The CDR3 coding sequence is TGTGCCAGCAGCACCGGGGGCGGAGTCACCATATATTTT. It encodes CASSTGGGVTIYF.

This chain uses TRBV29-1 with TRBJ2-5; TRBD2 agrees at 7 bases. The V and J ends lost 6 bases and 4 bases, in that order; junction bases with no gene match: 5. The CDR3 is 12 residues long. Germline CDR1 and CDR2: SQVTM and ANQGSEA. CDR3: CSVGGGGETQYF. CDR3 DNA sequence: TGCAGCGTAGGTGGGGGGGGAGAGACCCAGTACTTC.

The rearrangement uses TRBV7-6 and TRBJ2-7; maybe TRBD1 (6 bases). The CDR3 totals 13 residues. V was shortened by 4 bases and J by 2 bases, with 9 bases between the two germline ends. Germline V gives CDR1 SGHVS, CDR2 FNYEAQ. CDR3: CASSWTDTYEQYF. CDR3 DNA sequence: TGTGCCAGCAGCTGGACAGATACCTACGAGCAGTACTTC.